This T cell receptor (beta chain) derives from a study of T cell responses to AZD1222 COVID-19 vaccine. Whole-study results and caveats: Mostly white British, mostly female donors; authors suggested clonal diversity may be underestimated. Spike-specific TCR breadth and depth went up after people got two AZD1222 doses.

The study pooled second doses at about 4 or about 12 weeks. Method: immunoSEQ multiplex PCR; TCRdb's copy keeps in-frame clones and lacks some. The repertoire has about 180,000 clones, nearly 95% of them found once; the top ten carry roughly 2%. CDR3 length equals 13 residues. Deletions cut 4 bases from V and 8 bases from J, with 15 bases between. Germline V lookup: CDR1 SGHDT, CDR2 YYEEEE. To note about this clone: The antigen is not known.

V and J are TRBV5-6 and TRBJ1-2, with D tentatively TRBD1 (6 bases). The sequence came from an adult who received the AZD1222 COVID-19 vaccine. This material consisted of peripheral blood, taken 28 days after the second AZD1222 dose. CDR3 in DNA: TGTGCCAGCAGCCAATTGACAGGAGGAGGCTACACCTTC. This encodes CASSQLTGGGYTF.